These 13 T cell receptor beta chains were all obtained from the same sample, sequenced in a study of blood T cell repertoires in COVID-19 (dated by TCRdb to the early 2020s). Receptor amplification or capture employed the immunoSEQ multiplex PCR assay. TCRdb holds this immuneACCESS table with in-frame rearrangements only. Some clones are missing; in checked studies, unresolved V genes explain under half, and the rest has no known cause. Across this sample there are 150,000 to 200,000 clones, with around 84% seen only once. Approximately 14% of the sample is taken by the ten largest. The sample taken for sequencing was peripheral blood. The receptors come from a woman aged 70-85 years with COVID-19, enrolled during active disease.

This clone has only a few counts. The chain uses TRBV30 and TRBJ1-1; TRBD1 aligns across 8 bases. J gave up 1 base and V 1 base, and 2 bases lay outside the gene matches. Germline lookup yields CDR1 GTSNPN and CDR2 SVGIG (reference sequence). This CDR3 is built from 14 residues. CDR3 nucleotide sequence: TGTGCCTGGAGTGACGACAGGGGGAACACTGAAGCTTTCTTT. Protein: CAWSDDRGNTEAFF.

V usage is TRBV27 and J usage is TRBJ1-3; perhaps TRBD1 as D (6 bases). Germline assignment: CDR1 MNHEY and CDR2 SMNVEV (reference sequence). The V end lost 8 bases, the J end lost 4 bases, and 12 bases lay between the germline ends. CDR3 length: 13 amino acids. CDR3 bases: TGTGCCAGCTGTGGGGGCGCAGGAAACACCATATATTTT. Residues: CASCGGAGNTIYF.

The CDR3 sequence is CAWSDTYEQYF. Here the CDR3 DNA reads TGTGCCTGGAGTGACACCTACGAGCAGTACTTC. The chain combines TRBV30 with TRBJ2-7; no clear D gene. The CDR3 runs to 11 residues. Germline lookup yields CDR1 GTSNPN and CDR2 SVGIG (reference sequence). V lost 1 base to trimming and J lost 2 bases, with 3 bases between them. Complete variable domain (other parts from reference TRBV30 and TRBJ2-7): SQTIHQWPATLVQPVGSPLSLECTVEGTSNPNLYWYRQAAGRGLQLLFYSVGIGQISSEVPQNLSASRPQDRQFILSSKKLLLSDSGFYLCAWSDTYEQYFGPGTRLTVT.

In its sample, this clone was seen a few times. This sequence joins TRBV4-1 and TRBJ2-5; 13 bases fit TRBD2. Germline values: CDR1 MGHRA, CDR2 YSYEKL. V lost 1 base, J lost 3 bases, and 14 bases stayed unmatched. This CDR3 comprises 20 residues. The CDR3 here is CASSQVLTSGRGLSEETQYF. CDR3 coding DNA: TGCGCCAGCAGCCAAGTGTTAACTAGCGGGAGGGGGTTATCGGAAGAGACCCAGTACTTC.

The chain links TRBV4-1 to TRBJ1-2; 9 bases fit TRBD1. The CDR3 length is 14 residues. Unmatched junction bases numbered 5, after V lost 1 base and J lost 8 bases. The germline V gene encodes CDR1 MGHRA and CDR2 YSYEKL. This CDR3 reads CASSQGQGVGGYTF. As DNA, the CDR3 is TGCGCCAGCAGCCAAGGACAGGGGGTGGGCGGCTACACCTTC.

This clone was seen only a few times. V and J are TRBV13 and TRBJ1-1; D remains ambiguous. The CDR3 is made up of 17 amino acids. In germline, CDR1 is PRHDT, CDR2 FYEKMQ (reference sequence). V dropped 2 bases and J dropped 1 base, with 17 bases sitting between them. The CDR3 protein is CASSLHVEGAGNTEAFF. For the CDR3, the DNA is TGTGCCAGCAGCTTACACGTGGAGGGCGCAGGGAACACTGAAGCTTTCTTT.

J is TRBJ2-7 and V is TRBV7-2, with TRBD2 matching 14 bases. V dropped 5 bases and J dropped 2; count of bases not matched to a gene: 5. This CDR3 is built from 16 residues. The V gene's germline CDR1 is SGHTA and CDR2 FQGNSA. The CDR3 protein is CASSRGTSGGTYEQYF. In DNA form, the CDR3 reads TGTGCCAGCAGCCGCGGGACTAGCGGGGGTACCTACGAGCAGTACTTC.

Here the CDR3 reads CASSHGTGSNTEAFF. Here the CDR3 DNA reads TGCGCCAGCAGCCACGGGACAGGGTCGAACACTGAAGCTTTCTTT. The genes are TRBV5-1 and TRBJ1-1; 9 bases match TRBD1. In germline, CDR1 is SGHRS, CDR2 YFSETQ. The CDR3 totals 15 residues. The trim removed 4 bases at V and 1 base at J, leaving 5 bases unmatched.

This chain joins TRBV4-2 and TRBJ2-3; the D gene is possibly TRBD1 (6 bases). CDR1 is LGHNA, CDR2 YNFKEQ, per germline. Deletions cut 5 bases from V and 6 bases from J, with 12 bases between. CDR3 length: 13 amino acids. The CDR3 is CASSAQGLDTQYF. DNA for the CDR3: TGTGCCAGCAGCGCCCAGGGGCTGGATACGCAGTATTTT.

The rearrangement joins TRBV3-1 (or the pseudogene TRBV3-2) to TRBJ1-2; a weak D match, TRBD1 (5 bases). The length of the CDR3 is 11 residues. Germline CDR1 is LGHDT and CDR2 is YNNKEL (reference sequence). Trimming cost V 2 bases and J 10 bases, with 8 bases left between them. The CDR3 DNA follows: TGTGCCAGCAGCCAAAAGACAGTCTACACCTTC. Encoded protein: CASSQKTVYTF.

The chain carries TRBV6-1 and TRBJ1-2, with a tentative D call TRBD1 (6 bases). CDR1 MNHNS and CDR2 SASEGT come from the germline V gene. V dropped 3 bases and J dropped 9 bases, with 17 bases sitting between them. The CDR3 has 14 residues. The CDR3 is CASSDEPDRRRYTF. CDR3 nucleotides: TGTGCCAGCAGTGATGAGCCGGACAGAAGACGCTACACCTTC.

In nucleotides, the CDR3 is TGTGCCAGCAGCGAGTTGGGACAGCAGACACGGCACAATGAGCAGTTCTTC. Encoded protein: CASSELGQQTRHNEQFF. J is TRBJ2-1 and V is TRBV2, with 7 bases identical to TRBD1. The germline V gene encodes CDR1 SNHLY and CDR2 FYNNEI. V dropped 6 bases and J dropped 5; count of bases not matched to a gene: 16. The CDR3 extends over 17 amino acids.

V is TRBV28 and J is TRBJ2-2, with 11 bases aligning to TRBD1. Trimming at V came to 6 bases and at J to 6 bases, leaving 6 bases not matched to a gene. Per germline, CDR1 MDHEN and CDR2 SYDVKM. CDR3 length: 15 residues. The CDR3 spells CASRTPGQGAGELFF. CDR3 DNA sequence: TGTGCCAGCAGAACTCCGGGACAGGGGGCCGGGGAGCTGTTTTTT. Based on the CDR3 plus reference TRBV28 and TRBJ2-2, the full variable domain is DVKVTQSSRYLVKRTGEKVFLECVQDMDHENMFWYRQDPGLGLRLIYFSYDVKMKEKGDIPEGYSVSREKKERFSLILESASTNQTSMYLCASRTPGQGAGELFFGEGSRLTVL.